These 19 T cell receptor beta chains originate from one sample sequenced in a study of naive and memory T cell subsets. Two oligonucleotides, mixed equimolar, formed the beta constant-region primer covering TRBC1 and TRBC2. Via MiXCR, TCRdb re-called the UMI-ligation and nested PCR reads, giving one row per CDR3 protein. In the table there are over 20,000 distinct CDR3 sequences, 11% of which are singletons. The source material was central memory CD8+ T cells from blood. The receptor set was obtained from a human donor in good health.

CDR3 bases: TGTGCCAGCAGTTACTCGAGCAATGAGCAGTTCTTC. As protein: CASSYSSNEQFF. The rearrangement uses TRBV6-5 and TRBJ2-1; no clear D gene. This CDR3 has 12 residues. In germline, CDR1 is MNHEY, CDR2 SVGAGI. V was shortened by 0 bases and J by 6 bases, with 3 bases between the two germline ends.

The V call is TRBV2, the J call TRBJ2-4; the D gene is possibly TRBD2 (5 bases). The V gene's germline CDR1 is SNHLY and CDR2 FYNNEI. Trimming stripped 5 bases from V and 0 bases from J, with 8 bases between. CDR3 size: 14 residues. The CDR3 loop reads CASSRDLAKNIQYF. The CDR3 bases are TGTGCCAGCAGTCGGGATCTAGCCAAAAACATTCAGTACTTC.

This clonotype was observed a single time. The V call is TRBV5-4, the J call TRBJ2-3; TRBD2 matches 9 bases. Germline lookup yields CDR1 SGHNT and CDR2 YYREEE (reference sequence). This CDR3 has 17 residues. Trimming removed 4 bases from V and 2 bases from J; junction bases left unmatched: 11. The CDR3, as DNA: TGTGCCAGCAGCGGTCTAGCGGGGTACCTGAACACAGATACGCAGTATTTT. It is translated as CASSGLAGYLNTDTQYF.

A few counts support this clonotype. The rearrangement links TRBV7-6 to TRBJ1-5; D uncertain. V was clipped by 5 bases and J by 7 bases, with 12 bases between them. The CDR3 is 13 residues long. The germline V gene has CDR1 SGHVS and CDR2 FNYEAQ. The CDR3 here is CASSRNRGQPQHF. The CDR3 DNA sequence: TGTGCCAGCAGCCGTAACCGTGGGCAGCCCCAGCATTTT.

On this clonotype: Just one base apart from a much larger clone, this may be a read error. This chain uses TRBV5-1 with TRBJ1-6; D is ambiguous. The germline V and J ends were trimmed by 4 bases and 4 bases, with 15 bases remaining between them. The CDR3 spans 16 residues. Looked up from germline, CDR1 is SGHRS and CDR2 is YFSETQ. The CDR3 coding sequence is TGCGCCAGCAGCGCATCAGGCGGCGGGTATAATTCACCCCTCCACTTT. Translation gives CASSASGGGYNSPLHF.

This clonotype appeared many times. The chain joins TRBV12-3 or TRBV12-4 to TRBJ1-2, with D possibly matching TRBD1 (5 bases). Trimming shortened V by 5 bases and J by 1 base, and 17 bases separated the two germline ends. This CDR3 comprises 16 residues. This CDR3 is CASSRSPSTDNYGYTF. The CDR3 nucleotides read TGTGCCAGCAGTCGTTCCCCATCGACAGATAACTATGGCTACACCTTC.

This clonotype was observed a handful of times. The CDR3 loop reads CSARDLGQGDNSPLHF. The CDR3 DNA follows: TGCAGTGCTAGAGACCTCGGACAGGGGGATAATTCACCCCTCCACTTT. V and J are TRBV20-1 and TRBJ1-6; 10 bases map to TRBD1. The germline V gene encodes CDR1 DFQATT and CDR2 SNEGSKA (reference sequence). The CDR3 is made up of 16 amino acids. With V trimmed by 0 bases and J by 5 bases, 4 bases remained unmatched.

This chain links TRBV3-1 with TRBJ2-1; 7 bases are shared with TRBD2. Unmatched junction bases numbered 10, after V lost 0 bases and J lost 8 bases. CDR1 is LGHDT and CDR2 is YNNKEL in the germline V gene (reference sequence). This CDR3 is 16 amino acids long. CDR3 region: CASSQDEWGGGDEQFF. CDR3 in DNA: TGTGCCAGCAGCCAAGATGAGTGGGGGGGGGGGGATGAGCAGTTCTTC.

This clonotype was observed a few times. This chain joins TRBV11-1 and TRBJ2-1, with 14 nucleotides matching TRBD2. Germline V CDR1 and CDR2: SGHAT, FQDESV (reference sequence). V was pared by 1 base and J by 8 bases, with 13 bases of the junction left unmatched. The CDR3 consists of 19 residues. CDR3 amino acids: CASSLGFRVGLAGDYEQFF. The CDR3 DNA follows: TGTGCCAGCAGCTTAGGATTCAGGGTGGGACTAGCGGGAGACTATGAGCAGTTCTTC.

V gene TRBV7-6 combines with J gene TRBJ2-7; 8 bases are a match to TRBD1. With V trimmed by 5 bases and J by 5 bases, 14 bases remained unmatched. The CDR3 length is 16 residues. Germline V CDR1 and CDR2: SGHVS, FNYEAQ. The CDR3 nucleotides are TGTGCCAGCAGCCCCTCCCCAGGACAGGGCTCAGACGAGCAGTACTTC. Amino acids: CASSPSPGQGSDEQYF.

This chain connects TRBV12-3 or TRBV12-4 to TRBJ2-3, with D possibly being TRBD2 (5 bases). The ends were cut back, 6 bases at V and 5 bases at J, with 15 bases in the middle. The CDR3 is made up of 14 amino acids. The CDR3 reads CASRPGGAGDTQYF. The CDR3 nucleotides are TGTGCCAGCAGGCCAGGAGGAGCAGGAGATACGCAGTATTTT.

Many counts were recorded for this clonotype. The rearrangement links TRBV20-1 to TRBJ1-1; TRBD1 is a possible D gene (6 bases). The ends were cut back, 0 bases at V and 11 bases at J, with 19 bases in the middle. The CDR3 extends over 14 amino acids. Germline loops: CDR1 DFQATT, CDR2 SNEGSKA (reference sequence). The CDR3 loop reads CSARDRGSALAAFF. As DNA, the CDR3 is TGCAGTGCTAGAGACAGGGGCTCTGCTCTCGCCGCTTTCTTT.

V usage is TRBV3-1 and J usage is TRBJ2-6; tentative D call: TRBD1 (6 bases). The CDR3 runs 16 residues. CDR1 is LGHDT, CDR2 YNNKEL, per germline (reference sequence). V lost 6 bases and J lost 2, with 14 bases in between. CDR3 DNA: TGTGCCAGCAGGCCCGACAGGCTTCCTGGGGCCAACGTCCTGACTTTC. Translation gives CASRPDRLPGANVLTF.

This sequence joins TRBV5-6 and TRBJ2-1; tentatively, D is TRBD1 or TRBD2 (6 bases each). This CDR3 is built from 15 residues. Germline V gene data show CDR1 as SGHDT and CDR2 as YYEEEE. Trimming pared 0 bases from V and 15 bases from J, leaving 22 bases between. CDR3 sequence reads: CASSLGTGATWGRFF. As DNA, the CDR3 is TGTGCCAGCAGCTTGGGTACGGGGGCAACATGGGGGCGGTTCTTC. The full variable domain, with the rest looked up from reference TRBV5-6 and TRBJ2-1, is DAGVTQSPTHLIKTRGQQVTLRCSPKSGHDTVSWYQQALGQGPQFIFQYYEEEERQRGNFPDRFSGHQFPNYSSELNVNALLLGDSALYLCASSLGTGATWGRFFGPGTRLTVL.

The chain combines TRBV24-1 with TRBJ2-1; unclear D gene. Trimming removed 5 bases at V and 4 bases at J, with 8 bases between. The germline gives CDR1 KGHDR, CDR2 SFDVKD. This CDR3 contains 13 residues. CDR3 in DNA: TGTGCCACCAGTGGACAACGATACAATGAGCAGTTCTTC. Its translation is CATSGQRYNEQFF.

The chain combines TRBV20-1 with TRBJ2-3; 12 nucleotides match TRBD2. Germline lookup yields CDR1 DFQATT and CDR2 SNEGSKA (reference sequence). J gave up 4 bases and V 6 bases, and 11 bases lay outside the gene matches. CDR3 length: 16 residues. CDR3 sequence reads: CSAYLGLAGRADTQYF. The DNA for the CDR3 is TGCAGTGCCTACCTCGGACTAGCGGGACGAGCAGATACGCAGTATTTT.

At least ten counts were recorded for this clonotype. The chain links TRBV4-3 to TRBJ2-5, with 10 bases identical to TRBD1. J gave up 4 bases and V 0 bases, and 8 bases lay outside the gene matches. The germline V gene encodes CDR1 LGHNA and CDR2 YSLEER. This CDR3 is built from 17 residues. CDR3 DNA sequence: TGCGCCAGCAGCCAAGATCGAGACAGGGGGCAACGAGAGACCCAGTACTTC. Protein: CASSQDRDRGQRETQYF.

CDR3 loop: CASSFSRDEQYF. CDR3 coding DNA: TGTGCCAGCAGCTTCTCTCGGGACGAGCAGTACTTC. This sequence joins TRBV11-2 and TRBJ2-7; D gene unclear. Germline V CDR1 and CDR2: SGHAT, FQNNGV. Trimming removed 3 bases from V and 5 bases from J, with 8 bases in between. CDR3 size: 12 residues.

This clonotype was seen ten or more times. The V call is TRBV6-5, the J call TRBJ1-5, with a weak D call TRBD1 (5 bases). The germline gives CDR1 MNHEY, CDR2 SVGAGI. Trimming stripped 3 bases from V and 0 bases from J, with 15 bases between. The CDR3 spans 17 residues. The DNA of the CDR3 is TGTGCCAGCAGTTATATTCCGGGTGGGGGTAGCAATCAGCCCCAGCATTTT. This gives the protein CASSYIPGGGSNQPQHF.